This paragraph covers one T cell receptor (beta chain) sequence. V trimming: 4 bases; J trimming: 2 bases; junction bases outside the gene matches: 5. Germline CDR1 SGHRS, CDR2 YFSETQ. CDR3 length: 16 residues. The data were taken from a study of blood T cell repertoires in COVID-19. In the study overall: From the United States, Italy and Spain came samples of acute and convalescent COVID-19.

In the original workflow: For nucleated cells, counts were estimated from reference gene primer amplification. The method was immunoSEQ multiplex PCR; TCRdb's version includes in-frame clones alone and lacks a portion of them. The V and J calls and the clone size are those of that table, but D and trimming were determined from the DNA. The table shows around 300,000 clones, with about 90% occurring only once. Sequencing was done on a sample of peripheral blood. The rearrangement uses TRBV5-1 and TRBJ2-5; TRBD2 agrees at 13 bases. This receptor was obtained from a woman in her forties with acute or convalescent COVID-19. CDR3 sequence: CASSNLLAGGQETQYF. In nucleotides, the CDR3 is TGCGCCAGCAGCAACCTACTAGCGGGGGGGCAAGAGACCCAGTACTTC. Full variable domain (rest looked up from reference TRBV5-1 and TRBJ2-5): KAGVTQTPRYLIKTRGQQVTLSCSPISGHRSVSWYQQTPGQGLQFLFEYFSETQRNKGNFPGRFSGRQFSNSRSEMNVSTLELGDSALYLCASSNLLAGGQETQYFGPGTRLLVL.